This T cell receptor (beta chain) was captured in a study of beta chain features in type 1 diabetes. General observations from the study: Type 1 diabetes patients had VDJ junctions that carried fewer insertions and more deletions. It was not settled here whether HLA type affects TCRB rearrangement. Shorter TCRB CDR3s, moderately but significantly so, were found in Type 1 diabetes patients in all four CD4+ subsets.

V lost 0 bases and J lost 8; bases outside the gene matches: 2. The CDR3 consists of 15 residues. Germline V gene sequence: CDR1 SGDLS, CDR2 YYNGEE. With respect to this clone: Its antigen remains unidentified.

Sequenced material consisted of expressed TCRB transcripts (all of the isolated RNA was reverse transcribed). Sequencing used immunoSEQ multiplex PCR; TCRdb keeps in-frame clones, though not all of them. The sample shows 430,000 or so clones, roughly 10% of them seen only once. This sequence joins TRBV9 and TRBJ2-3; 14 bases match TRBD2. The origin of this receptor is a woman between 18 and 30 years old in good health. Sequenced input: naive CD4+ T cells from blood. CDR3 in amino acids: CASSVEGLAGVTQYF. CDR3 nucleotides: TGTGCCAGCAGCGTAGAGGGACTAGCGGGAGTTACGCAGTATTTT.